The 16 T cell receptor beta chains below all came from one sample that was sequenced in a study of Graves' ophthalmopathy and Graves' hyperthyroidism. Amplified material comprised TCR beta CDR3 regions derived from RNA transcripts. First-round RT-PCR employed HTBI primers, with a second-round multiplex PCR after it. TCRdb processed the multiplex PCR reads anew with MiXCR; each CDR3 protein has one entry. Of around 1,000,000 distinct CDR3 sequences detected, about two fifths appear once; the ten largest clones hold around 10%. The material sequenced was peripheral blood or thyroid tissue (not recorded which). The receptors were sampled from an adult man with Graves' hyperthyroidism.

The chain links TRBV20-1 to TRBJ2-5; tentative D call: TRBD1 (5 bases). V was cut by 6 bases and J by 9 bases, with 20 bases left in between. The CDR3 spans 13 residues. CDR1 DFQATT and CDR2 SNEGSKA come from the germline V gene (reference sequence). The CDR3 spells CSAPFRANQPQYF. For the CDR3, the DNA is TGCAGTGCCCCTTTCAGGGCCAATCAGCCCCAGTACTTC.

This clonotype was seen repeatedly, ten times or more. The V and J genes are TRBV20-1 and TRBJ2-7, with 8 bases fitting TRBD1. CDR1 and CDR2 (germline): DFQATT, SNEGSKA (reference sequence). V dropped 5 bases and J dropped 1; count of bases not matched to a gene: 7. The CDR3 sequence is 14 residues long. CDR3 sequence (DNA): TGCAGTGCTTCCTCCGGGACAGGATCCTACGAGCAGTACTTC. It codes for CSASSGTGSYEQYF.

The chain joins TRBV10-3 to TRBJ1-5; TRBD1 is a possible D gene (6 bases). The germline V and J ends were trimmed by 4 bases and 11 bases, with 12 bases remaining between them. The germline CDR1 and CDR2 sequences are ENHRY and SYGVKD. The CDR3 is 12 residues long. The CDR3 DNA reads as TGTGCCATCAGTGGAGCCGAGGGGGCCCAGCATTTT. This codes for CAISGAEGAQHF.

V and J are TRBV20-1 and TRBJ1-1; D is ambiguous. Germline lookup yields CDR1 DFQATT and CDR2 SNEGSKA (reference sequence). Trimming removed 2 bases from V and 4 bases from J, with 17 bases in between. CDR3 length: 15 amino acids. The CDR3 coding sequence is TGCAGTGCTAGAACGACAACGGGTACGGGCACTGAAGCTTTCTTT. Translated: CSARTTTGTGTEAFF.

The sample holds one count of this clonotype. The rearrangement joins TRBV29-1 to TRBJ2-7; D is possibly TRBD1 or TRBD2 (6 bases each). V lost 0 bases and J 3 bases, leaving 12 bases between the germline ends. Germline CDR1 is SQVTM and CDR2 is ANQGSEA. The CDR3 covers 14 residues. CDR3 sequence reads: CSVEDTGAGYEQYF. For the CDR3, the DNA is TGCAGCGTTGAAGATACGGGGGCTGGCTACGAGCAGTACTTC.

For this clonotype: The junction shows a germline mismatch at one end, possibly a read error. The CDR3 is CSASFLDNQLQHF. Here the CDR3 DNA reads TGCAGTGCTAGTTTTCTCGACAATCAGCTCCAGCATTTT. The V call is TRBV20-1, the J call TRBJ1-5; D gene unclear. The V gene's germline CDR1 is DFQATT and CDR2 SNEGSKA (reference sequence). The CDR3 consists of 13 residues.

The rearrangement uses TRBV7-8 and TRBJ1-2; D unresolved. The CDR3 is 15 amino acids. CDR1 is SGHVS, CDR2 FQNEAQ, per germline. Trimming shortened V by 1 base and J by 4 bases, and 13 bases separated the two germline ends. The CDR3 reads CASSLGGKTVYGYTF. The CDR3 DNA sequence: TGTGCCAGCAGCTTAGGCGGGAAGACGGTCTATGGCTACACCTTC.

To note about this clonotype: Just one base apart from a much larger clone, this may be a read error. Lacking the conserved final phenylalanine or tryptophan, this CDR3 likely reflects a read error. The chain is built from TRBV20-1 and TRBJ2-5; unclear D gene. Trimming left V 0 bases short and J 5 bases short, with 10 bases between. CDR1 and CDR2 (germline): DFQATT, SNEGSKA (reference sequence). The CDR3 is 13 amino acids. The CDR3 DNA sequence: TGCAGTGCTAGAGACCTGGGGTTGGAGACCCAGTACCTC. Translating gives CSARDLGLETQYL.

V gene TRBV4-2 combines with J gene TRBJ2-5; possibly TRBD1 or TRBD2 for D (5 bases each). The CDR3 length is 15 residues. The V end was cut by 5 bases, the J end by 2 bases, with 15 bases between. Germline-derived CDR1 and CDR2 are LGHNA and YNFKEQ. The CDR3 region is CASSGGQRLQETQYF. CDR3 bases: TGTGCCAGCAGCGGGGGTCAACGGCTTCAAGAGACCCAGTACTTC.

This CDR3 is CASSFQTGGEDQPQHF. The CDR3 DNA is TGTGCCAGCAGCTTCCAGACAGGGGGTGAAGATCAGCCCCAGCATTTT. The rearrangement uses TRBV9 and TRBJ1-5; 9 bases are a match to TRBD1. CDR1 and CDR2 from the germline V gene are SGDLS and YYNGEE. V lost 4 bases and J lost 5; bases outside the gene matches: 10. The CDR3 has 16 residues.

The J gene is TRBJ2-5, the V gene TRBV19; 9 nucleotides match TRBD1. The V segment lost 9 bases and the J segment 5 bases; nucleotides outside the gene matches: 16. The V gene's germline CDR1 is LNHDA and CDR2 SQIVND (reference sequence). The CDR3 contains 16 residues. CDR3 loop: CASTTGQGDSGETQYF. The CDR3 DNA reads TGTGCCAGCACCACGGGACAGGGAGATTCAGGCGAGACCCAGTACTTC.

This clonotype was counted ten times or more. The gene calls are TRBV29-1 and TRBJ2-7; D perhaps matches TRBD2 (5 bases). The CDR3 length is 13 residues. From germline, CDR1 is SQVTM and CDR2 ANQGSEA. V shed 3 bases and J shed 3 bases, with 12 bases lying between them. The CDR3 reads CSVEYPGNYEQYF. The CDR3 bases are TGCAGCGTTGAGTATCCGGGAAACTACGAGCAGTACTTC.

This clonotype was counted a few times. V usage is TRBV5-4 and J usage is TRBJ1-2; D not certain. This CDR3 has 15 residues. Trimming removed 0 bases from V and 1 base from J, with 10 bases in between. Germline lookup yields CDR1 SGHNT and CDR2 YYREEE (reference sequence). DNA for the CDR3: TGTGCCAGCAGCTTGGTTGGCGCAATTAACTATGGCTACACCTTC. This encodes CASSLVGAINYGYTF.

This sequence joins TRBV20-1 and TRBJ1-1; tentative D call: TRBD1 (6 bases). CDR1 and CDR2 from the germline V gene are DFQATT and SNEGSKA (reference sequence). Trimming cost V 7 bases and J 3 bases, with 15 bases left between them. The CDR3 runs to 13 residues. The chain's CDR3 is CSVGGIWHTEAFF. In nucleotides, the CDR3 is TGCAGTGTAGGGGGGATTTGGCACACTGAAGCTTTCTTT.

The V and J genes are TRBV7-9 and TRBJ2-7; possibly TRBD2 for D (6 bases). CDR1 and CDR2 from the germline V gene are SEHNR and FQNEAQ (reference sequence). Trimming removed 5 bases at V and 9 bases at J, with 20 bases between. This CDR3 comprises 14 residues. For the CDR3, the DNA is TGTGCCAGCAGCCAGACCGTGCGGGGTTTACTGCAGTACTTC. As protein: CASSQTVRGLLQYF.

This clonotype was seen at least ten times. The chain has TRBV6-5 and TRBJ2-7; 14 bases are shared with TRBD2. The DNA end favors TRBJ2-1, so the J call may be wrong. Germline CDR1 reads MNHEY; CDR2 reads SVGAGI. The CDR3 has 14 residues. As DNA, the CDR3 is TGTGCCAGCAGTCACCGGGGACTAGCGGGAGACCAGTTCTTC. Translated, it gives CASSHRGLAGDQFF.